The next 13 T cell receptor beta chains were all read from a single sample in a study of blood T cells in healthy people across ages. Then a second PCR, running roughly 7 to 11 cycles, was carried out with a sample-barcoded 5' primer and a J-beta primer mix. TCRdb used MiXCR to reprocess the 5' RACE reads, holding one entry per CDR3 protein. There are roughly 1.5 million distinct CDR3 sequences in the sample; under 55% occur only once, and approximately 4.1% lies in the top ten. Sequencing was performed on blood. All receptors come from a woman younger than 35 in good health.

This clonotype was counted only a few times. This chain joins TRBV29-1 and TRBJ2-7; 7 nucleotides agree with TRBD1. V was clipped by 0 bases and J by 2 bases; unmatched bases: 7. From germline, CDR1 is SQVTM and CDR2 ANQGSEA. The CDR3 extends over 15 amino acids. The CDR3 sequence is CSVEEWTGRAYEQYF. The CDR3 DNA follows: TGCAGCGTTGAAGAGTGGACAGGAAGGGCCTACGAGCAGTACTTC.

A few counts support this clonotype. The chain employs TRBV5-1 and TRBJ2-2; D not resolved. Trimming removed 6 bases at V and 3 bases at J, with 9 bases between. The CDR3 length is 13 residues. The V gene's germline CDR1 is SGHRS and CDR2 YFSETQ. The CDR3 loop reads CASMISDTGELFF. The CDR3 DNA follows: TGCGCCAGCATGATTTCGGACACCGGGGAGCTGTTTTTT.

The genes are TRBV27 and TRBJ1-2; D is uncertain. The CDR3 has 14 amino acids. Trimming stripped 5 bases from V and 3 bases from J, with 13 bases between. Germline V CDR1 and CDR2: MNHEY, SMNVEV (reference sequence). CDR3 nucleotides: TGTGCCAGCAGTCCGATTGGGCAGGACTATGGCTACACCTTC. Translating gives CASSPIGQDYGYTF.

This clonotype has more than one count but fewer than ten. The chain recombines TRBV5-1 with TRBJ2-1; 9 nucleotides match TRBD2. Germline V gene sequence: CDR1 SGHRS, CDR2 YFSETQ. There are 14 residues in the CDR3. V shed 7 bases and J 2 bases; nucleotides not matched to a gene: 4. CDR3 nucleotides: TGCGCCAGCGCACCTAGCGGGGCCTACAATGAGCAGTTCTTC. Amino acid sequence: CASAPSGAYNEQFF.

As DNA, the CDR3 is TGTGCCACCAGCAGAGTTGACGGGGTACGGGCTTTGTTCTTC. This sequence encodes CATSRVDGVRALFF. This sequence joins TRBV15 and TRBJ2-1, with D possibly matching TRBD2 (5 bases). This CDR3 contains 14 residues. V lost 1 base and J 15 bases, leaving 19 bases between the germline ends. CDR1 LNHNV and CDR2 YYDKDF come from the germline V gene (reference sequence).

The chain uses TRBV29-1 and TRBJ2-3; 12 nucleotides line up with TRBD2. The CDR3 contains 15 residues. Per the germline V gene, CDR1 is SQVTM and CDR2 is ANQGSEA. The junction had 9 bases not matched to a gene; V was cut back by 7 bases and J by 4 bases. The CDR3 loop reads CSAALAGGPSDTQYF. The CDR3 nucleotides read TGCAGCGCAGCCCTAGCGGGAGGGCCTTCAGATACGCAGTATTTT.

V gene TRBV6-5 combines with J gene TRBJ2-5, with 9 positions matching TRBD2. The V gene end was trimmed by 6 bases and the J gene end by 5 bases; junction bases not matched to a gene: 4. The CDR3 totals 13 residues. The V gene's germline CDR1 is MNHEY and CDR2 SVGAGI. DNA of the CDR3: TGTGCCAGCAGGCTAAGCGGGGGGGAGACCCAGTACTTC. Protein product: CASRLSGGETQYF.

In nucleotides, the CDR3 is TGTGCCAGCAGCTTAGCGAAGACAGCCCTTGGCTACACCTTC. Protein product: CASSLAKTALGYTF. V and J are TRBV7-8 and TRBJ1-2; tentative D call: TRBD1 (5 bases). This CDR3 is 14 amino acids long. Deletions cut 0 bases from V and 7 bases from J, with 12 bases between. Germline assignment: CDR1 SGHVS and CDR2 FQNEAQ.

V gene TRBV4-3 combines with J gene TRBJ2-7; 10 bases line up with TRBD2. Trimming removed 2 bases from V and 3 bases from J; junction bases left unmatched: 7. The CDR3 runs to 16 residues. The germline V gene encodes CDR1 LGHNA and CDR2 YSLEER. CDR3 in DNA: TGCGCCAGCAGCCAATCCCCAGCGGGAGGGTACTACGAGCAGTACTTC. Translation: CASSQSPAGGYYEQYF.

This clonotype was seen a handful of times. V is TRBV7-2 and J is TRBJ2-7; the D call may be TRBD1 or TRBD2 (5 bases each). The CDR3 covers 16 residues. With 3 bases removed from V and 6 bases from J, the gap between germline ends came to 21 bases. Germline V gene lookup returns CDR1 SGHTA and CDR2 FQGNSA. CDR3 protein: CASSLNPRVTTSEQYF. Here the CDR3 DNA reads TGTGCCAGCAGCTTGAATCCCAGGGTAACTACTAGCGAGCAGTACTTC.

The J gene is TRBJ2-1, the V gene TRBV21-1; the table names TRBD1, a call not compared with the DNA. TRBV21-1 is termed a pseudogene. The CDR3 is made up of 15 amino acids. CDR3 nucleotide sequence: TGTGCCAGCAGCAAAAGCGGGGGGGCTAGCAATGAGCAGTTCTTC. The encoded protein is CASSKSGGASNEQFF.

This rearrangement joins TRBV12-3 or TRBV12-4 to TRBJ2-1; D may be TRBD1 (6 bases). The CDR3 has 17 residues. Trimming removed 7 bases at V and 0 bases at J, with 19 bases between. The CDR3 DNA follows: TGTGCCAGCACCTTGGGCCCAGGGGTGAGCTCCTACAATGAGCAGTTCTTC. This codes for CASTLGPGVSSYNEQFF.

This chain joins TRBV6-2 or TRBV6-3 and TRBJ2-5; D not certain. Germline V gene data show CDR1 as MNHEY and CDR2 as SVGEGT. CDR3 length: 13 residues. Trimming removed 2 bases at V and 5 bases at J, with 9 bases between. CDR3 sequence reads: CASSYIKWETQYF. The CDR3 coding sequence is TGTGCCAGCAGTTACATCAAGTGGGAGACCCAGTACTTC.